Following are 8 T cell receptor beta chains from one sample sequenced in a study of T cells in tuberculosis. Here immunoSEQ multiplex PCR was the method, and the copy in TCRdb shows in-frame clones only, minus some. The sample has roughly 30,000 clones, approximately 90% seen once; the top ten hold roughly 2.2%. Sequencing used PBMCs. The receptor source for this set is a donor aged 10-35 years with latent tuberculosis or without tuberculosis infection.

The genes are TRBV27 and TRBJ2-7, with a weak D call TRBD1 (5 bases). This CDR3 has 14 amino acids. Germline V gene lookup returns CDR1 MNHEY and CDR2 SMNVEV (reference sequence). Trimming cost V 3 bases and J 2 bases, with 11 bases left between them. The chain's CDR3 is CASSFIRAPYEQYF. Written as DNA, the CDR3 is TGTGCCAGCAGTTTCATCAGGGCCCCCTACGAGCAGTACTTC.

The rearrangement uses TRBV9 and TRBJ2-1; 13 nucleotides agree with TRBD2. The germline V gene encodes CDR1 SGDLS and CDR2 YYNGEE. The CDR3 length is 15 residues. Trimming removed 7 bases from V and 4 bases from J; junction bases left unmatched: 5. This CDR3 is CASGETSGGYNEQFF. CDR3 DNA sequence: TGTGCCAGCGGGGAGACTAGCGGGGGGTACAATGAGCAGTTCTTC.

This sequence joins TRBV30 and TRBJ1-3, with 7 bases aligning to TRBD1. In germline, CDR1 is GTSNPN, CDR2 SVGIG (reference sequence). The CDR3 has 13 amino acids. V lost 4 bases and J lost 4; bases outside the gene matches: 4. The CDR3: CAWNPTGGNTIYF. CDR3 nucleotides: TGTGCCTGGAATCCGACAGGGGGAAACACCATATATTTT.

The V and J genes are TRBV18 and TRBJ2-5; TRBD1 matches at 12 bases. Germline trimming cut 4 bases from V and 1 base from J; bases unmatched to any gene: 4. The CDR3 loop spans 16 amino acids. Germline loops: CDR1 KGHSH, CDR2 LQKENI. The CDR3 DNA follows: TGTGCCAGCTCACTGAGGGACAGGGGGCTCCAAGAGACCCAGTACTTC. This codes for CASSLRDRGLQETQYF.

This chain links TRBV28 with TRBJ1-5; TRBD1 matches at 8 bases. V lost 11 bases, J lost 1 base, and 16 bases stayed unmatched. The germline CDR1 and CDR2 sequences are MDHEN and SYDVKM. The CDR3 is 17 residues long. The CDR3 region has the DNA TGTGCCTATCCCCGAGCACAGGGGGATGAAAGCAATCAGCCCCAGCATTTT. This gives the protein CAYPRAQGDESNQPQHF.

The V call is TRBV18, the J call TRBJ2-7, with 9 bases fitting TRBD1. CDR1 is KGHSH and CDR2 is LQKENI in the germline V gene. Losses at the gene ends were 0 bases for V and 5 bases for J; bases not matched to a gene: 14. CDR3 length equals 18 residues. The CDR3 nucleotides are TGTGCCAGCTCACCACCTCTCCCGGACAGGGGATCTTGGGACGAGCAGTACTTC. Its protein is CASSPPLPDRGSWDEQYF.

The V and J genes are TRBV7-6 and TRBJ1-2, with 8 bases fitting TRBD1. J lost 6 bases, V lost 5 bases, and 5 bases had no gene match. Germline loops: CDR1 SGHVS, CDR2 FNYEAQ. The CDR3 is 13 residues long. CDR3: CASSDYRGDGYTF. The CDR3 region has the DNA TGTGCCAGCAGCGATTACAGGGGGGATGGCTACACCTTC.

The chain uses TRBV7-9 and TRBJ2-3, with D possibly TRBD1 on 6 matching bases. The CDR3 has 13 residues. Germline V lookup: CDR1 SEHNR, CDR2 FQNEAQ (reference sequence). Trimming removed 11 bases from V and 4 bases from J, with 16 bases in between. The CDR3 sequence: CAVRAGAADTQYF. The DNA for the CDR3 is TGTGCCGTTCGGGCAGGGGCGGCAGATACGCAGTATTTT.